One and the same sample provided the 8 T cell receptor beta chains below, sequenced in a study of T-cell memory formation after mild COVID-19 (dated by TCRdb to about 2021). The library was prepared using 5' RACE. Instrument on record: Illumina NovaSeq 6000. Through fastp at Q25 and MiXCR, TCRdb rebuilt clones from the public reads, retaining in-frame beta chains. Rows matching on CDR3 protein sequence are summarized as one entry with the most common DNA and genes. This sample has 400,000 to 500,000 distinct CDR3 sequences in its table, and roughly 18% of those were observed once. 20% to 25% of the sample lies in the top ten. Specimen: PBMCs or a T cell subset sorted from them (not recorded which). The receptors derive from a man between 18 and 35 years old who had mild COVID-19 (a few samples of this study predate the infection). The sample titles of this study are shuffled in the database, so cell type and time point are left out; the donor was told from shared clones.

The chain carries TRBV4-3 and TRBJ2-3; D might be TRBD2 (6 bases). CDR1 is LGHNA, CDR2 YSLEER, per germline. Trimming cost V 0 bases and J 5 bases, with 12 bases left between them. This CDR3 has 15 residues. CDR3 amino acids: CASSQDMRGGDTQYF. The CDR3 region has the DNA TGCGCCAGCAGCCAAGATATGCGGGGAGGAGATACGCAGTATTTT.

This clonotype has at least ten counts. The chain carries TRBV19 and TRBJ1-6; a possible D gene is TRBD1 (5 bases). CDR1 and CDR2 (germline): LNHDA, SQIVND (reference sequence). Trimming shortened V by 6 bases and J by 8 bases, and 14 bases separated the two germline ends. CDR3 length: 14 amino acids. The CDR3 DNA reads as TGTGCCAGTAGCCTGGGGGGTATGGATTCACCCCTCCACTTT. Protein: CASSLGGMDSPLHF.

The chain couples TRBV29-1 to TRBJ2-2, with 10 bases matching TRBD2. The germline gives CDR1 SQVTM, CDR2 ANQGSEA. V lost 2 bases and J lost 6; bases outside the gene matches: 3. The CDR3 runs 14 residues. The CDR3 sequence is CSVEQRGGPGELFF. For the CDR3, the DNA is TGCAGCGTTGAACAGCGGGGGGGCCCCGGGGAGCTGTTTTTT.

This clonotype showed up just a few times. The V call is TRBV12-3 or TRBV12-4, the J call TRBJ2-7; 12 bases align to TRBD1. V shed 3 bases, J shed 2 bases, and the junction held 5 bases outside the gene matches. The CDR3 consists of 16 residues. The CDR3 DNA follows: TGTGCCAGCAGTTTCCTCGGGACAGGGGGCGCCTACGAGCAGTACTTC. Translation gives CASSFLGTGGAYEQYF.

The chain combines TRBV7-2 with TRBJ1-2; possibly TRBD1 for D (6 bases). CDR1 is SGHTA, CDR2 FQGNSA, per germline. This CDR3 contains 14 residues. V lost 1 base and J 6 bases, leaving 12 bases between the germline ends. The CDR3 reads CASSLDWGAHGYTF. The DNA of the CDR3 is TGTGCCAGCAGCTTAGATTGGGGGGCTCATGGCTACACCTTC.

This clonotype has more than one count but fewer than ten. The chain couples TRBV21-1 to TRBJ2-7; the table's D call, TRBD1, has no DNA check behind it. TRBV21-1 constitutes a pseudogene. This CDR3 comprises 19 residues. The CDR3 here is CASSKGPIGQLILYYEQYF. The CDR3 DNA reads as TGTGCCAGCAGCAAAGGCCCGATTGGACAGCTCATATTATACTACGAGCAGTACTTC.

This rearrangement joins TRBV6-4 to TRBJ2-5; no clear D gene. There are 13 residues in the CDR3. CDR1 MRHNA and CDR2 SNTAGT come from the germline V gene. V lost 4 bases to trimming and J lost 5 bases, with 11 bases between them. The CDR3, as DNA: TGTGCCAGCAGTGTTTTGATGGGGGAGACCCAGTACTTC. The encoded protein is CASSVLMGETQYF.

In its sample, this clonotype was seen a few times. This CDR3 reads CATQDGSSGNTIYF. The CDR3, as DNA: TGTGCCACTCAGGACGGGAGCTCTGGAAACACCATATATTTT. The chain carries TRBV28 and TRBJ1-3; unclear D gene. V lost 10 bases to trimming and J lost 0 bases, with 13 bases between them. The CDR3 covers 14 residues. From germline, CDR1 is MDHEN and CDR2 SYDVKM.